This T cell receptor (beta chain) originates from a study of tumor-infiltrating lymphocytes in localized non-small cell lung cancer. General study points: Immunotypes IM1 and IM2 had similar TCR-derived T-cell fractions. Compared with uninvolved lung, tumors showed higher T cell infiltration by TCRbeta sequencing.

Notes on this clone: Its target is unknown.

Sequencing was performed with immunoSEQ multiplex PCR; in TCRdb, only in-frame clones are kept and a portion is missing. The sample has roughly 6,000 clones; over 65% are singletons. This CDR3 has 15 amino acids. V was pared by 6 bases and J by 0 bases, with 13 bases between. The germline V gene encodes CDR1 MDHEN and CDR2 SYDVKM. The TCR comes from a human donor with non-small cell lung cancer. The V gene is TRBV28, the J gene TRBJ2-3, with D hard to call. The specimen was lung tumor tissue. The CDR3 bases are TGTGCCAGCAGACCAACGGGTTCTAGCACAGATACGCAGTATTTT. This translates into CASRPTGSSTDTQYF. Supplemented by reference TRBV28 and TRBJ2-3, the full variable domain reads DVKVTQSSRYLVKRTGEKVFLECVQDMDHENMFWYRQDPGLGLRLIYFSYDVKMKEKGDIPEGYSVSREKKERFSLILESASTNQTSMYLCASRPTGSSTDTQYFGPGTRLTVL.